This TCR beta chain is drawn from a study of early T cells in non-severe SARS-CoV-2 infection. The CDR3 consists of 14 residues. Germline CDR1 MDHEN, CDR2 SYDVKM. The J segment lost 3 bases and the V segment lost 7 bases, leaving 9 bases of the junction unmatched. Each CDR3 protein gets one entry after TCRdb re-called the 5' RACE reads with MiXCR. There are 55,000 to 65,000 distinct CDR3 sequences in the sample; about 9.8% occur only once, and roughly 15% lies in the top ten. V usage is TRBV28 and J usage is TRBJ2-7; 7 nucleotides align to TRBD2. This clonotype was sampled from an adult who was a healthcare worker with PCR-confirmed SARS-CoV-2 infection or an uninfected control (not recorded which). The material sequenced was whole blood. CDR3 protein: CASTNGEGFYEQYF. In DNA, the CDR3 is TGTGCCAGCACGAACGGGGAGGGCTTCTACGAGCAGTACTTC.